This T cell receptor beta chain comes out of a study of T-cell reconstitution after alpha-beta-depleted transplantation in children. Study outcomes and limitations: Diversity and T-cell counts at one year after transplant derived mostly from new T cells.

Using unique molecular identifiers, the investigators prepared the TCRbeta library. TCRdb used MiXCR to reprocess the PCR reads, holding one entry per CDR3 protein. The sample has approximately 230,000 distinct CDR3 sequences, about 25% seen once. Regarding this clonotype: Antigen specificity is unknown.

The sequencing used PBMCs, collected before TCRalphabeta/CD19-depleted stem cell transplant. The receptor was derived from a girl aged 2 to 10 with Fanconi anemia, due to receive a stem cell transplant.

The CDR3 reads CASSRDGNYEQYF. CDR3 coding DNA: TGTGCCAGCAGTAGGGACGGCAACTACGAGCAGTACTTC. The chain carries TRBV25-1 and TRBJ2-7; either TRBD1 or TRBD2 may fit D (5 bases each). V gave up 5 bases and J gave up 3 bases, with 11 bases separating them. Per the germline V gene, CDR1 is MGHDK and CDR2 is SYGVNS. The CDR3 totals 13 residues.